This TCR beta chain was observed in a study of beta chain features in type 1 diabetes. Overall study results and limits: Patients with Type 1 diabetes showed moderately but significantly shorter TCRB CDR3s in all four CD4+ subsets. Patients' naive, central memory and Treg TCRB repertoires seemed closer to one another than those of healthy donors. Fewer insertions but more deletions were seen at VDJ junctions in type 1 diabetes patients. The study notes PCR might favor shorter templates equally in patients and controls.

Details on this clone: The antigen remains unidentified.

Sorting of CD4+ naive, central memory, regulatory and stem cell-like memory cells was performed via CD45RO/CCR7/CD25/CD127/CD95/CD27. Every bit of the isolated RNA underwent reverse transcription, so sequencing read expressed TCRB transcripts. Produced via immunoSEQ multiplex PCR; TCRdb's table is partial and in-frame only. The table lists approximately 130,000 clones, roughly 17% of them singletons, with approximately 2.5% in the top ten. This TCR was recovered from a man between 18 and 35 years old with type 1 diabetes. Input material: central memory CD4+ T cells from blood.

CDR3 sequence reads: CASNGRANEKLFF. The CDR3 DNA reads TGTGCCAGCAATGGACGGGCTAATGAAAAACTGTTTTTT. The chain couples TRBV14 to TRBJ1-4; D is undetermined. V was trimmed by 7 bases and J by 3 bases, leaving 9 bases between them. CDR3 length: 13 amino acids. Germline CDR1 reads SGHDN; CDR2 reads FVKESK.